Listed below are T cell receptor beta chains from one sample, sequenced in a study of technical replicates of blood from a few donors. Assay used: immunoSEQ multiplex PCR; TCRdb lists only in-frame clones, some missing. Among approximately 90,000 clones, approximately 95% were seen once, and the ten largest hold about 0.26%. The sample taken for sequencing was T cells isolated from PBMCs. The receptors derive from a human donor in good health. Both conserved end residues are part of each CDR3. The order of the fields is CDR3 protein, CDR3 DNA, clone size, D gene, J gene, V gene. D genes are given only for firm matches. Clone size is shown for a subset of rows, as once, few, many or a class of expanded clone.

CDR3: CASSDSTSYNEQFF
DNA: TGTGCCAGCAGTGACTCTACCTCCTACAATGAGCAGTTCTTC
size: .
D: .
J: TRBJ2-1
V: TRBV2

CDR3: CASRDNVNTEAFF
DNA: TGTGCCAGCAGGGACAACGTGAACACTGAAGCTTTCTTT
size: .
D: .
J: TRBJ1-1
V: TRBV6-5

CDR3: CASRPGTGSSELFF
DNA: TGCGCCAGCAGGCCCGGGACAGGGTCAAGTGAACTGTTTTTT
size: .
D: TRBD1
J: TRBJ1-4
V: TRBV10-1

CDR3: CASSHGLAGSGEQYF
DNA: TGTGCCAGCAGCCACGGACTAGCCGGTAGTGGCGAGCAGTACTTC
size: .
D: TRBD2
J: TRBJ2-7
V: TRBV4-2

CDR3: CASSDSWEGGNTEAFF
DNA: TGCGCCAGCAGCGACAGCTGGGAGGGGGGGAACACTGAAGCTTTCTTT
size: .
D: .
J: TRBJ1-1
V: TRBV10-1

CDR3: CASTDRQGAKAEAFF
DNA: TGTGCCAGTACCGACAGACAGGGGGCTAAGGCTGAAGCTTTCTTT
size: .
D: TRBD1
J: TRBJ1-1
V: TRBV19

CDR3: CASSPGGGEQYF
DNA: TGTGCCAGCAGCCCCGGGGGTGGCGAGCAGTACTTC
size: .
D: .
J: TRBJ2-7
V: TRBV9

CDR3: CASSQRDRSPSSYGYTF
DNA: TGCGCCAGCAGCCAACGGGACAGAAGCCCCTCAAGCTATGGCTACACCTTC
size: .
D: TRBD1
J: TRBJ1-2
V: TRBV4-1

CDR3: CASSAGQGVSSQPQHF
DNA: TGTGCCAGCAGCGCCGGACAGGGGGTCAGCAGTCAGCCCCAGCATTTT
size: .
D: TRBD1
J: TRBJ1-5
V: TRBV7-8

CDR3: CASSKIGLADYEQYF
DNA: TGTGCCAGCAGTAAAATCGGACTAGCGGACTACGAGCAGTACTTC
size: .
D: TRBD2
J: TRBJ2-7
V: TRBV28

CDR3: CASSGLAGGLVTQYF
DNA: TGTGCCAGCAGTGGCCTAGCGGGGGGGCTGGTTACGCAGTATTTT
size: .
D: TRBD2
J: TRBJ2-3
V: TRBV6-5

CDR3: CASSYSGQRGEKLFF
DNA: TGTGCCAGCAGTTATAGTGGACAGAGGGGGGAAAAACTGTTTTTT
size: .
D: .
J: TRBJ1-4
V: TRBV6-5

CDR3: CASSQELQGAQYEQYF
DNA: TGCGCCAGCAGCCAGGAACTTCAGGGGGCGCAGTACGAGCAGTACTTC
size: .
D: TRBD1
J: TRBJ2-7
V: TRBV4-1

CDR3: CSVERQLNTEAFF
DNA: TGCAGCGTTGAGAGACAGTTAAACACTGAAGCTTTCTTT
size: .
D: .
J: TRBJ1-1
V: TRBV29-1

CDR3: CASSPVRGRTYEQYF
DNA: TGTGCCAGCAGCCCCGTGCGTGGGAGGACCTACGAGCAGTACTTC
size: .
D: .
J: TRBJ2-7
V: TRBV11-2

CDR3: CASVPTGTGDTEAFF
DNA: TGCGCCAGCGTTCCGACCGGGACAGGGGACACTGAAGCTTTCTTT
size: .
D: TRBD1
J: TRBJ1-1
V: TRBV5-1

CDR3: CASSLVGGDEQYF
DNA: TGCGCCAGCAGCTTGGTGGGCGGGGACGAGCAGTACTTC
size: .
D: .
J: TRBJ2-7
V: TRBV5-1

CDR3: CASSPSGQGTNTQYF
DNA: TGCGCCAGCAGCCCCTCGGGGCAGGGGACGAATACGCAGTATTTT
size: .
D: .
J: TRBJ2-3
V: TRBV10-1

CDR3: CASSYRDSKYEQYF
DNA: TGTGCCAGCAGCTACCGGGACAGCAAATACGAGCAGTACTTC
size: .
D: TRBD1
J: TRBJ2-7
V: TRBV5-4

CDR3: CASSTNTASSYNEQFF
DNA: TGTGCCAGCAGCACCAACACCGCCTCCTCCTACAATGAGCAGTTCTTC
size: .
D: .
J: TRBJ2-1
V: TRBV7-6

CDR3: CAISDAGTANYGYTF
DNA: TGTGCCATCAGTGACGCAGGGACAGCTAACTATGGCTACACCTTC
size: .
D: TRBD1
J: TRBJ1-2
V: TRBV10-3

CDR3: CASSPFGDSEAFF
DNA: TGTGCCAGCAGCCCGTTCGGGGACTCTGAAGCTTTCTTT
size: .
D: .
J: TRBJ1-1
V: TRBV9

CDR3: CASRPHAPGVNEQFF
DNA: TGTGCCAGCAGGCCCCATGCCCCAGGGGTAAATGAGCAGTTCTTC
size: .
D: .
J: TRBJ2-1
V: TRBV2

CDR3: CAEQPGTHGLNTEAFF
DNA: TGTGCCGAACAACCCGGGACACACGGATTGAACACTGAAGCTTTCTTT
size: .
D: .
J: TRBJ1-1
V: TRBV7-9

CDR3: CSAEGALAEAFF
DNA: TGCAGCGCTGAGGGGGCGTTGGCTGAAGCTTTCTTT
size: .
D: TRBD1
J: TRBJ1-1
V: TRBV29-1

CDR3: CASSYADRGSGNTIYF
DNA: TGTGCCAGCAGTTACGCGGACAGGGGCTCTGGAAACACCATATATTTT
size: .
D: TRBD1
J: TRBJ1-3
V: TRBV6-6

CDR3: CASSRTSLIDRETQYF
DNA: TGTGCCAGCAGCCGAACTAGTTTAATAGACCGGGAGACCCAGTACTTC
size: .
D: .
J: TRBJ2-5
V: TRBV11-2

CDR3: CASRDRGNYGYTF
DNA: TGTGCCAGCAGGGACAGGGGTAACTATGGCTACACCTTC
size: .
D: TRBD1
J: TRBJ1-2
V: TRBV6-5

CDR3: CASSLTSGVGDTQYF
DNA: TGTGCCAGCAGCTTAACGTCAGGGGTGGGGGATACGCAGTATTTT
size: .
D: .
J: TRBJ2-3
V: TRBV7-3

CDR3: CASSRNLNTEAFF
DNA: TGTGCCAGCAGCAGGAACTTGAACACTGAAGCTTTCTTT
size: .
D: .
J: TRBJ1-1
V: TRBV6-4

CDR3: CASSGLATYEQYF
DNA: TGTGCCAGTAGCGGACTAGCCACCTACGAGCAGTACTTC
size: .
D: TRBD2
J: TRBJ2-7
V: TRBV19

CDR3: CATSRDSVGTDTQYF
DNA: TGTGCCACCAGCAGAGATTCAGTGGGCACAGATACGCAGTATTTT
size: once
D: .
J: TRBJ2-3
V: TRBV15

CDR3: CASSARTSGYNEQFF
DNA: TGTGCCAGCAGTGCTAGGACTAGCGGGTACAATGAGCAGTTCTTC
size: .
D: TRBD2
J: TRBJ2-1
V: TRBV28

CDR3: CASSLGRGAYEQYF
DNA: TGTGCCAGCAGTTTAGGGCGGGGCGCCTACGAGCAGTACTTC
size: .
D: .
J: TRBJ2-7
V: TRBV27

CDR3: CASSTRLLSDTQYF
DNA: TGTGCCAGCAGCACCCGACTCCTCTCGGATACGCAGTATTTT
size: .
D: .
J: TRBJ2-3
V: TRBV9

CDR3: CAISVASGSGEQFF
DNA: TGTGCCATCAGTGTGGCTAGCGGTTCCGGTGAGCAGTTCTTC
size: .
D: TRBD2
J: TRBJ2-1
V: TRBV10-3

CDR3: CASSLGQVGSEAFF
DNA: TGCGCCAGCAGCCTGGGACAGGTCGGATCTGAAGCTTTCTTT
size: .
D: TRBD1
J: TRBJ1-1
V: TRBV5-1

CDR3: CASSLGGRLYYEQYF
DNA: TGTGCCAGCAGTTTAGGTGGCAGACTTTACTACGAGCAGTACTTC
size: .
D: .
J: TRBJ2-7
V: TRBV27

CDR3: CASSPRQGNQPQHF
DNA: TGTGCCAGCTCACCGCGACAGGGCAATCAGCCCCAGCATTTT
size: .
D: .
J: TRBJ1-5
V: TRBV18